This TCR beta chain comes out of a study of T cell changes during pregnancy in multiple sclerosis. Germline values: CDR1 KGHSH, CDR2 LQKENI. V lost 7 bases and J 3 bases, leaving 13 bases between the germline ends. The CDR3 is made up of 14 amino acids. Produced via immunoSEQ multiplex PCR; TCRdb's table is partial and in-frame only. The table has almost 50,000 clones, about 91% seen once. The sequencing here drew on peripheral blood, taken after pregnancy. The rearrangement uses TRBV18 and TRBJ1-3, with a possible D match to TRBD1 (5 bases). The receptor's source is a female donor with multiple sclerosis, enrolled in a pregnancy study. As DNA, the CDR3 is TGTGCCAGCTTTACCGACAGACTTGGAAACACCATATATTTT. Residues: CASFTDRLGNTIYF.